In this sample, the clone carrying this T cell receptor (beta chain) turned up a few times. The target antigen is unknown. This sample was taken from a study of cytomegalovirus exposure and HLA in healthy donors. Findings of the study overall: According to the study, 150 to 200 TCR beta chains were cytomegalovirus-associated.

PCR employed 60 Vbeta and 13 Jbeta primers. Assay: immunoSEQ multiplex PCR; the TCRdb copy retains only in-frame clones and omits some. The data show 150,000 to 200,000 clones, roughly 75% seen once. Germline V gene data show CDR1 as SGHVS and CDR2 as FQNEAQ. V shed 1 base, J shed 5 bases, and the junction held 2 bases outside the gene matches. This CDR3 has 15 residues. This sequence joins TRBV7-8 and TRBJ2-1, with 10 bases matching TRBD1. The material sequenced was PBMCs. This sequence was found in a man between 35 and 55 years old in good health and CMV-seronegative. DNA of the CDR3: TGTGCCAGCAGCTTAGAGGGACAGGGGCACAATGAGCAGTTCTTC. Residues: CASSLEGQGHNEQFF.